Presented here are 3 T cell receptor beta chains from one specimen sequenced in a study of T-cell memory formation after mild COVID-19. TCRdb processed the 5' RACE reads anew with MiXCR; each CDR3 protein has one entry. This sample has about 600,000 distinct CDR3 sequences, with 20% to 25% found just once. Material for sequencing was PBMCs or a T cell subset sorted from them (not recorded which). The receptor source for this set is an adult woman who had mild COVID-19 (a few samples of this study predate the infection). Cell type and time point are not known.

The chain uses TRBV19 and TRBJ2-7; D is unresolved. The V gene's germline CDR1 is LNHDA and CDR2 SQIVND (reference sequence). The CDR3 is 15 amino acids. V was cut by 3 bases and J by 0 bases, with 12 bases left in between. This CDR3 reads CASSITMGYSYEQYF. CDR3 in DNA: TGTGCCAGTAGTATTACAATGGGATACTCCTACGAGCAGTACTTC.

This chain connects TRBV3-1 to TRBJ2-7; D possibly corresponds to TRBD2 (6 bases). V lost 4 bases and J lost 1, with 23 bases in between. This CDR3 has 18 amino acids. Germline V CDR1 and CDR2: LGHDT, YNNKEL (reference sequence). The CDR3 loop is CASSRLLGPGLISYEQYF. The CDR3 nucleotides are TGTGCCAGCAGCCGACTCCTCGGACCGGGACTCATATCCTACGAGCAGTACTTC.

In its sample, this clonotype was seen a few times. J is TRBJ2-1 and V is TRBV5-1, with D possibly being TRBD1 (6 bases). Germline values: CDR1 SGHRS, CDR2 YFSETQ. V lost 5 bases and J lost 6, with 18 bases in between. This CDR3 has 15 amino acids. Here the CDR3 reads CASSLRDIRTNEQFF. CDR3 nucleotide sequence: TGCGCCAGCAGTTTAAGGGACATTAGGACCAATGAGCAGTTCTTC. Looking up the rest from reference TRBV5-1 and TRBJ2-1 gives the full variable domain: KAGVTQTPRYLIKTRGQQVTLSCSPISGHRSVSWYQQTPGQGLQFLFEYFSETQRNKGNFPGRFSGRQFSNSRSEMNVSTLELGDSALYLCASSLRDIRTNEQFFGPGTRLTVL.